This entry concerns a single TCR beta chain. This clonotype was counted only a few times. Its antigen remains undetermined. One base away there is no much larger clone; base qualities are not given. This sample is drawn from a study of T-cell memory formation after mild COVID-19 (dated by TCRdb to the early 2020s). In terms of the full investigation: TCR sequence clusters from the two donors were found to be largely donor specific. In two donors, T-cell clones that expanded and contracted after mild COVID-19 were tracked by sequencing TCRalpha and TCRbeta repertoires over time. Two young, previously healthy adult volunteers made up the cohort, one male and one female. Overall study results and their limits: Contracting CD4+ clones appeared mostly in the CM and EM memory subsets, whereas CD8+ clones were enriched in EMRA. The second-wave clones that peaked on day 37 were not confirmed to be SARS-CoV-2 specific. The study included only a couple of mild cases, and larger cohorts that include severe cases with pre-infection samples were judged to be necessary. Some responding clones were detected in pre-infection memory, which suggested that pre-existing cross-reactive memory T cells had joined the SARS-CoV-2 response. Clones contracting from day 15 to 85 had balanced CD4/CD8 phenotypes, while a second wave expanding from day 15 to 37 was biased towards CD4+.

Ficoll-Paque density gradient centrifugation was used to isolate PBMCs. Sequencer: Illumina NovaSeq 6000. cDNA libraries for TCRalpha and TCRbeta were prepared by 5'RACE using constant-segment primers, with sample barcodes and unique molecular identifiers added. Trizol reagent was used to extract RNA from every sample. The libraries were amplified in two PCR steps, and the second step added a second sample barcode and Illumina TruSeq adapters. Libraries were sequenced on an Illumina NovaSeq with 2 x 150 bp paired-end reads. The original pipeline was this. Reads were demultiplexed and collapsed into UMI-guided consensus sequences with migec v1.2.7. Using mixcr v2.1.11, the UMI consensuses were aligned to TRA and TRB V and J templates and assembled into clonotypes. Clonotypes were classified as expanded or contracted when called significant by both edgeR and NoisET, with noise models trained on biological replicates. For edgeR calls, a false discovery rate-adjusted p below 0.01 and a log2 fold-change threshold of 1 were applied. As an exploratory analysis of dynamics, max-normalized trajectories of the 1000 most abundant clonotypes were examined with PCA combined with hierarchical clustering. Separately sequenced CD4+ and CD8+ repertoires were used to assign the CD4 or CD8 phenotype of responding clones. Starting from the raw public reads, TCRdb applied fastp trimming at Q25, assembled clones with MiXCR and retained in-frame beta chains. Each CDR3 protein gets just one entry, which takes the most common genes and DNA from the rows behind it. The V and J calls reflect TCRdb's pipeline rather than the authors' work. The sample table contains hundreds of thousands of distinct CDR3 sequences; only one count was recorded for around a sixth of them. 9% to 15% of the sample is in the top ten clones.

Spanning cysteine to phenylalanine, the CDR3 consists of 15 amino acids. Just the 45-base CDR3 DNA is kept, in frame starting at base 1. Ends trimmed: V by 3 bases, J by 3 bases; bases unmatched to a gene: 5. The sequence links TRBV12-3 or TRBV12-4 to TRBJ2-3, and TRBD2 aligns with 8 junction nucleotides. Sequences were obtained from PBMCs or a T cell subset sorted from them (not recorded which). The sequence was obtained from an adult woman who had mild COVID-19 (a few samples of this study predate the infection). The sample titles of this study are shuffled in the database, so cell type and time point are left out; the donor was told from shared clones. The CDR3 reads as follows: CASSFVGTRTDTQYF. At the DNA level, the sequence is TGTGCCAGCAGTTTCGTCGGGACTAGAACAGATACGCAGTATTTT.